The present entry profiles one T cell receptor beta chain with its context. The sample originates from a study of blood T cell repertoires in COVID-19. Looking at the study overall: Acute and convalescent COVID-19 samples came from the United States, Italy and Spain. PBMCs, B-cell-depleted T cells, or T cells were the source of the cDNA or gDNA that made up the material.

Data came from immunoSEQ multiplex PCR; TCRdb stores just in-frame clones and leaves some out. The profile covers about 230,000 clones, with about 90% appearing a single time and 3.5% to 4% taken by the ten largest. This study enrolled people aged 18 to 89 from about 24 US geographic areas. Germline values: CDR1 SGHNT, CDR2 YENEEA. Trimming at V came to 5 bases and at J to 6 bases, leaving 9 bases not matched to a gene. This CDR3 region has 14 residues. This sequence joins TRBV11-3 and TRBJ1-1; TRBD1 matches at 7 bases. The specimen was PBMCs or T cells enriched from blood (not recorded which). This receptor was obtained from a woman in her thirties with acute COVID-19. The CDR3 bases are TGTGCCAGCAGCGTAACCGGGACAGCCTCTGAAGCTTTCTTT. Translating it yields CASSVTGTASEAFF.